This record looks at one T cell receptor beta chain sequence and its context. The record originates from a study of OX40 agonist ivuxolimab in advanced cancers. The CDR3 length is 16 residues. Germline CDR1 and CDR2: MGHRA and YSYEKL. J was trimmed by 4 bases and V by 2 bases; bases with no gene match: 9. Method: immunoSEQ multiplex PCR; TCRdb's copy keeps in-frame clones and lacks some. The sample includes 55,000 to 70,000 clones, 86% of them seen just once. The chain joins TRBV4-1 to TRBJ1-2; 8 bases match TRBD1. The sequencing here drew on CD4+ or CD8+ T cells sorted from blood, taken in a trial of the OX40 agonist ivuxolimab. This clonotype was obtained from an adult with an advanced solid tumor such as melanoma, head and neck, liver or kidney cancer. For the CDR3, the DNA is TGCGCCAGCAGCCAACTGGGACAGGCGGAGATCTATGGCTACACCTTC. This codes for CASSQLGQAEIYGYTF.